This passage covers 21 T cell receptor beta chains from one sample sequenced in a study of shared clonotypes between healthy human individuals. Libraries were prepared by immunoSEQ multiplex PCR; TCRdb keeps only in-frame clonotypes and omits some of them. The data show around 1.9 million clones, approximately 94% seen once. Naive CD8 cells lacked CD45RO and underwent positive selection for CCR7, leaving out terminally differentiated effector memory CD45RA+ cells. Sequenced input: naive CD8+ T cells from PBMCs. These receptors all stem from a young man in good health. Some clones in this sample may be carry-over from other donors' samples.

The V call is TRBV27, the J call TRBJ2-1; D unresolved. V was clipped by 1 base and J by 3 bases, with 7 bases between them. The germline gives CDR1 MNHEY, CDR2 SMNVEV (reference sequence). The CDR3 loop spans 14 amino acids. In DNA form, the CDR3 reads TGTGCCAGCAGTTTATTAGTCGGCTACAATGAGCAGTTCTTC. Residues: CASSLLVGYNEQFF.

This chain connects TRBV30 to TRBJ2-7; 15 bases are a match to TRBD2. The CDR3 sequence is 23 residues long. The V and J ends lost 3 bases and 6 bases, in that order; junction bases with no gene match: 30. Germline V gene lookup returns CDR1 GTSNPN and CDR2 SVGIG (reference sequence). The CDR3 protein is CAWRGNGSPHGPWTSGREGEQYF. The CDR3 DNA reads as TGTGCCTGGAGGGGGAATGGTTCCCCCCACGGCCCCTGGACTAGCGGGAGGGAGGGCGAGCAGTACTTC.

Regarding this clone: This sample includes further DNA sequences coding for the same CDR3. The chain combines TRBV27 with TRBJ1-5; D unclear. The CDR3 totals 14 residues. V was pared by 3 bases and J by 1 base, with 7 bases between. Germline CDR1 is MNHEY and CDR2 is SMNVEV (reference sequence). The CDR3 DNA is TGTGCCAGCAGTTTTCTTGGCAGCAATCAGCCCCAGCATTTT. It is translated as CASSFLGSNQPQHF.

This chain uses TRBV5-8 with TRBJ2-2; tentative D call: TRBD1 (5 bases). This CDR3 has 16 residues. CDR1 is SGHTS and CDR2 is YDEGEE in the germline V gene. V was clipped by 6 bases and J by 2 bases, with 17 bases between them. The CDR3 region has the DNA TGTGCCAGCACCGAGATGACAGCACGAAACACCGGGGAGCTGTTTTTT. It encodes CASTEMTARNTGELFF.

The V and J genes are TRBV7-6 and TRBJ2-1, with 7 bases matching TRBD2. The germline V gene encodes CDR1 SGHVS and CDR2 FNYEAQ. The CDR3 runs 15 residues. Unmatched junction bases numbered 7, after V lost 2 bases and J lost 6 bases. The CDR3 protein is CASSLLAVGGNEQFF. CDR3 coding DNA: TGTGCCAGCAGCTTACTAGCGGTTGGAGGCAATGAGCAGTTCTTC.

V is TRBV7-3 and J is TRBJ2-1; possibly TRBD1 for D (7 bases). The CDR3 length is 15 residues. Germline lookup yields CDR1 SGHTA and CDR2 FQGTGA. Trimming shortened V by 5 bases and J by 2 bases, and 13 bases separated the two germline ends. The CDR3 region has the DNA TGTGCCAGCAGCCGCGGAGGGGGCGCCTACAATGAGCAGTTCTTC. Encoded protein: CASSRGGGAYNEQFF.

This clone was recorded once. CDR3 sequence: CASSPRISGQSHEQYF. DNA of the CDR3: TGTGCCAGCAGTCCAAGAATTAGCGGGCAATCCCACGAGCAGTACTTC. This chain connects TRBV27 to TRBJ2-7; 7 bases map to TRBD2. V trimming: 5 bases; J trimming: 5 bases; junction bases outside the gene matches: 15. The CDR3 consists of 16 residues. The germline gives CDR1 MNHEY, CDR2 SMNVEV (reference sequence).

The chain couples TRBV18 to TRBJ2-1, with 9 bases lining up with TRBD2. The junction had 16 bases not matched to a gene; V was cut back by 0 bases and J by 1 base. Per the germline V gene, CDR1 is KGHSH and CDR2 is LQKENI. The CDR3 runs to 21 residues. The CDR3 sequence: CASSPPPSGVTLSQSYNEQFF. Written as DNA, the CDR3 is TGTGCCAGCTCACCACCGCCTAGCGGGGTTACCCTTTCCCAGTCCTACAATGAGCAGTTCTTC.

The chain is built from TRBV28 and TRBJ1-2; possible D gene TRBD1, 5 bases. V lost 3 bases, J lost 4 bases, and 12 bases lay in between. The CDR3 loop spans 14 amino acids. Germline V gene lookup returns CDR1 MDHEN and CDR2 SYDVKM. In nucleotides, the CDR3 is TGTGCCAGCAGTTTGGGACGCGCGGCCTATGGCTACACCTTC. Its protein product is CASSLGRAAYGYTF.

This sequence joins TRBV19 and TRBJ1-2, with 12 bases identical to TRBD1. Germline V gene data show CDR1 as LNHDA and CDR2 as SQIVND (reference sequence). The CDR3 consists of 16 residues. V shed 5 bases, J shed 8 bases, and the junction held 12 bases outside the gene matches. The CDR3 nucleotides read TGTGCCAGTAGTTTTTACCGGGGACAGGGGGCCGCCGGCTACACCTTC. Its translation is CASSFYRGQGAAGYTF.

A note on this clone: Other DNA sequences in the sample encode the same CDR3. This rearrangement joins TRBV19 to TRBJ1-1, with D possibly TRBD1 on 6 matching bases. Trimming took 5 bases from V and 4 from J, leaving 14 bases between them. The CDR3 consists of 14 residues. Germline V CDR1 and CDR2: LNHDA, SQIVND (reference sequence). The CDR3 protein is CASSPGTSTTEAFF. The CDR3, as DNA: TGTGCCAGTAGTCCCGGGACAAGTACCACTGAAGCTTTCTTT.

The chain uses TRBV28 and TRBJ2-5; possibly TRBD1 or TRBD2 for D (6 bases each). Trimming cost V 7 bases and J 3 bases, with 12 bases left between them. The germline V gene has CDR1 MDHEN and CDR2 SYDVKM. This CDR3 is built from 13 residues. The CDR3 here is CASTIRGEETQYF. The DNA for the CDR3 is TGTGCCAGCACCATTAGGGGGGAAGAGACCCAGTACTTC.

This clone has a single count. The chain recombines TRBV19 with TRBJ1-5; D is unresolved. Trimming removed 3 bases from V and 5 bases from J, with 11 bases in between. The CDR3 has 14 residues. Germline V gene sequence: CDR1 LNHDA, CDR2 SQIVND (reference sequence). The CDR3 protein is CASSIMARYQPQHF. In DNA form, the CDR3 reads TGTGCCAGTAGTATTATGGCAAGATATCAGCCCCAGCATTTT. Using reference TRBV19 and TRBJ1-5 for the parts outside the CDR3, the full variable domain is DGGITQSPKYLFRKEGQNVTLSCEQNLNHDAMYWYRQDPGQGLRLIYYSQIVNDFQKGDIAEGYSVSREKKESFPLTVTSAQKNPTAFYLCASSIMARYQPQHFGDGTRLSIL.

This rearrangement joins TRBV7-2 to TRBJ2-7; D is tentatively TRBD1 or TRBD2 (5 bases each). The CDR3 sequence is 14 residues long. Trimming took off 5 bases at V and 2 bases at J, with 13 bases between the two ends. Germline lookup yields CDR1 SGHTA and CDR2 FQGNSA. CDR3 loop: CASSPSGPTYEQYF. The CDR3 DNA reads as TGTGCCAGCAGCCCGTCGGGGCCTACCTACGAGCAGTACTTC.

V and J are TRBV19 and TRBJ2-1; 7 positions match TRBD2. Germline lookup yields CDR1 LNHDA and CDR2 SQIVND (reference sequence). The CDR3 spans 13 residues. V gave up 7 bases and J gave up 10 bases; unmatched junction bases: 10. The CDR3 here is CASTPSGGREQFF. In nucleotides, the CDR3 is TGTGCCAGTACCCCTTCGGGGGGTCGGGAGCAGTTCTTC.

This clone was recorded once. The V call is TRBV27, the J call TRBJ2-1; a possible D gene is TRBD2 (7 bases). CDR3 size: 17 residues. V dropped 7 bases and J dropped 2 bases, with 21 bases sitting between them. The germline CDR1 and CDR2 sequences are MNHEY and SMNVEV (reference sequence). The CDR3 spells CASNIGRGGGPYNEQFF. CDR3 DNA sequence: TGTGCCAGCAACATCGGCCGAGGGGGAGGGCCCTACAATGAGCAGTTCTTC.

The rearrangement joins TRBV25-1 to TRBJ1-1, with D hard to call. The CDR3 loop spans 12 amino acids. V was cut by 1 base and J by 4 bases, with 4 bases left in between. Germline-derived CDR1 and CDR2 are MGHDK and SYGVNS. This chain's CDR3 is CASSESSTEAFF. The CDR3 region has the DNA TGTGCCAGCAGTGAATCCTCCACTGAAGCTTTCTTT.

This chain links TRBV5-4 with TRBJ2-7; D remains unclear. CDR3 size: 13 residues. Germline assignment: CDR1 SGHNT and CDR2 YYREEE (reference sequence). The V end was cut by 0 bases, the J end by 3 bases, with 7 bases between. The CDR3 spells CASSLGEDYEQYF. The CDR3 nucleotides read TGTGCCAGCAGCTTGGGAGAGGACTACGAGCAGTACTTC.

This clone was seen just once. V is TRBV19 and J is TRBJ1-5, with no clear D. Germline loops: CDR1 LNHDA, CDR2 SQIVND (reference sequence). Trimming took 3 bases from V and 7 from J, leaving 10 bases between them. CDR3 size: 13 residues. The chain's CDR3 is CASSILGSQPQHF. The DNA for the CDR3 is TGTGCCAGTAGTATTTTGGGGTCCCAGCCCCAGCATTTT. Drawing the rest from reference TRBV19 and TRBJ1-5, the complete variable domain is DGGITQSPKYLFRKEGQNVTLSCEQNLNHDAMYWYRQDPGQGLRLIYYSQIVNDFQKGDIAEGYSVSREKKESFPLTVTSAQKNPTAFYLCASSILGSQPQHFGDGTRLSIL.

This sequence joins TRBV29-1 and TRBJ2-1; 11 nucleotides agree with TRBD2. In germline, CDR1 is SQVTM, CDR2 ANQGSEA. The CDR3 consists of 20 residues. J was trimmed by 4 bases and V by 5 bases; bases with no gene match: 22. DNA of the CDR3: TGCAGCGTTCAGGCCGGAGGACTAGCGGGCCTAAGGCCTTTATACAATGAGCAGTTCTTC. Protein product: CSVQAGGLAGLRPLYNEQFF.

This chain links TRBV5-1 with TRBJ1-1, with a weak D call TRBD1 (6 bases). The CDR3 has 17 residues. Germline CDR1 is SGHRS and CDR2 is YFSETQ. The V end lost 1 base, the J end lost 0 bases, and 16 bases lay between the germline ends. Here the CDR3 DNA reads TGCGCCAGCAGCTTGCTTGGGGGGCGCCCAATGAACACTGAAGCTTTCTTT. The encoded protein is CASSLLGGRPMNTEAFF.